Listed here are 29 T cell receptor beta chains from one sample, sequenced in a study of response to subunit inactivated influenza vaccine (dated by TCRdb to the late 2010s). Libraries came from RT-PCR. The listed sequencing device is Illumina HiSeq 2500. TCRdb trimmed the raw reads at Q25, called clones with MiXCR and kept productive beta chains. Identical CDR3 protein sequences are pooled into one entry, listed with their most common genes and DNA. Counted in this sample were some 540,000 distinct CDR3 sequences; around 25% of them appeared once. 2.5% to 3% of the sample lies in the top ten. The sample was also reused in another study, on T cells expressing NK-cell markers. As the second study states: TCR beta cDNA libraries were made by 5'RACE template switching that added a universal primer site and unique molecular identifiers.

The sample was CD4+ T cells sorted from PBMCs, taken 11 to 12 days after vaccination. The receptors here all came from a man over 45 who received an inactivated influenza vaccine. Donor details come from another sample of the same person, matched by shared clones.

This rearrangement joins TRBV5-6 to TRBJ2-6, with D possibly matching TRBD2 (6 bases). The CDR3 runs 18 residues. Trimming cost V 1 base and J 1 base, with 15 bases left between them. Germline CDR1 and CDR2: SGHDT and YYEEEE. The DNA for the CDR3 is TGTGCCAGCAGCTTGATCCTGAGGGGAGGTTCTGGGGCCAACGTCCTGACTTTC. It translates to CASSLILRGGSGANVLTF.

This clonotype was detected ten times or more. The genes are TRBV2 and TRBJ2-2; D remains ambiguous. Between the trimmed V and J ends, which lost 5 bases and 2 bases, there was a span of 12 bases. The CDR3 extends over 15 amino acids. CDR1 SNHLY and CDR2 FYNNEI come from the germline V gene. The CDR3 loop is CASSRPSANTGELFF. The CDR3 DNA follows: TGTGCCAGCAGTCGACCTAGTGCCAACACCGGGGAGCTGTTTTTT. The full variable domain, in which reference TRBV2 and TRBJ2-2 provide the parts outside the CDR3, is EPEVTQTPSHQVTQMGQEVILRCVPISNHLYFYWYRQILGQKVEFLVSFYNNEISEKSEIFDDQFSVERPDGSNFTLKIRSTKLEDSAMYFCASSRPSANTGELFFGEGSRLTVL.

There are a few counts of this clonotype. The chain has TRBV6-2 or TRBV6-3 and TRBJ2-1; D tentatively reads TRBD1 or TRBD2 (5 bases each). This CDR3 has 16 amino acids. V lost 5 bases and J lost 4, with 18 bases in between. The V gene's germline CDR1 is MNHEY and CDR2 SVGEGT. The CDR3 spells CASSLEGSSFYNEQFF. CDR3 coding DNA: TGTGCCAGCAGTCTTGAGGGGAGTTCGTTTTACAATGAGCAGTTCTTC.

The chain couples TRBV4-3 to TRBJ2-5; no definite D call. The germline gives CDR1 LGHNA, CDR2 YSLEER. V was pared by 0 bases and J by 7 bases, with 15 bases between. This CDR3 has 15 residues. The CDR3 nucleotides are TGCGCCAGCAGCCAAGAATTTGTTAGCTGGACGACCCAGTACTTC. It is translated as CASSQEFVSWTTQYF.

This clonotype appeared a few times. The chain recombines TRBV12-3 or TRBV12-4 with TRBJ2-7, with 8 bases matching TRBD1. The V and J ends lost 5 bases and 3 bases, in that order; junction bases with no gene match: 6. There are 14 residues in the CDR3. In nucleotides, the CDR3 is TGTGCCAGCAGTCCTCGGACAGGGCGCTACGAGCAGTACTTC. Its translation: CASSPRTGRYEQYF.

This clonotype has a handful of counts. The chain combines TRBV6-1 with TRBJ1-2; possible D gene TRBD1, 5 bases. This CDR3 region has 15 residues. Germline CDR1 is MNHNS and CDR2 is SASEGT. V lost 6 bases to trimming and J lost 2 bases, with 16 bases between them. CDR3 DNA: TGTGCCAGCAGGTGGGGCGCCCGGGGAAACTATGGCTACACCTTC. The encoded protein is CASRWGARGNYGYTF.

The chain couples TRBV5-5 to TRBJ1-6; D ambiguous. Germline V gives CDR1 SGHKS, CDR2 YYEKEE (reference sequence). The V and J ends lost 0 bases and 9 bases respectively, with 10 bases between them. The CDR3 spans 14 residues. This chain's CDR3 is CASSLGGRTSPLHF. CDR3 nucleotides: TGTGCCAGCAGCTTGGGTGGCAGAACTTCACCCCTCCACTTT.

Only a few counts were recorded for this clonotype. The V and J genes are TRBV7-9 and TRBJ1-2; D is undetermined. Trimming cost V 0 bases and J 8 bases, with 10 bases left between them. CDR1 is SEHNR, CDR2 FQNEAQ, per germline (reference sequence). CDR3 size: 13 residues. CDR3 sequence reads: CASSLASPNGYTF. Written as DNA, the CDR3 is TGTGCCAGCAGCTTAGCGTCCCCCAACGGCTACACCTTC.

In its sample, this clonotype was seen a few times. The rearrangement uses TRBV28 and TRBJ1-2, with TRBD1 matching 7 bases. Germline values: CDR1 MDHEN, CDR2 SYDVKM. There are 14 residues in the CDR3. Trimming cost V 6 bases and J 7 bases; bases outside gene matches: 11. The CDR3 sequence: CASRTVGQDGGYTF. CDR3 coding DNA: TGTGCCAGCAGGACCGTCGGACAGGACGGTGGCTACACCTTC.

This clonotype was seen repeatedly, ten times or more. Here the CDR3 reads CASSHSQETQYF. DNA of the CDR3: TGTGCCAGCAGCCACTCCCAAGAGACCCAGTACTTC. The chain employs TRBV12-3 or TRBV12-4 and TRBJ2-5; no firm D call. CDR3 length: 12 residues. The V end lost 6 bases, the J end lost 1 base, and 6 bases lay between the germline ends.

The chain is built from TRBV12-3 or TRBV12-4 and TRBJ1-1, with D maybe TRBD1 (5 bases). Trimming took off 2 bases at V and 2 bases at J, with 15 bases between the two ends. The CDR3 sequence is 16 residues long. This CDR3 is CASSLWGWGVNTEAFF. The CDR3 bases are TGTGCCAGCAGTTTATGGGGCTGGGGTGTTAACACTGAAGCTTTCTTT.

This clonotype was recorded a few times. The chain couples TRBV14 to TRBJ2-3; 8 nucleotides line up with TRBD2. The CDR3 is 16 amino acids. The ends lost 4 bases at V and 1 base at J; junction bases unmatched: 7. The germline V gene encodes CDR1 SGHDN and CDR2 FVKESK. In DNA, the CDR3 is TGTGCCAGCAGCCTATGGGCGGGAGGCGGCACAGATACGCAGTATTTT. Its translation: CASSLWAGGGTDTQYF.

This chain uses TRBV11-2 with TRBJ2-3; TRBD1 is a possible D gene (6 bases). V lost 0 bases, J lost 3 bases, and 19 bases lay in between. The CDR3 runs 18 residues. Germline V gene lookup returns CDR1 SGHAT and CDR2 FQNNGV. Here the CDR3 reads CASSLEGVIGTRTDTQYF. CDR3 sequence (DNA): TGTGCCAGCAGCTTAGAGGGTGTGATCGGGACAAGGACAGATACGCAGTATTTT.

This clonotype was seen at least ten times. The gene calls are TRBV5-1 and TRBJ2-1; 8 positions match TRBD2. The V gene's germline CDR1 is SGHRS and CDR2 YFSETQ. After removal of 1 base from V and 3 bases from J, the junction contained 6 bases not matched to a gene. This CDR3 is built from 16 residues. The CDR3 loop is CASSLNAGGNYNEQFF. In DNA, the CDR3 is TGCGCCAGCAGCTTGAATGCGGGGGGAAACTACAATGAGCAGTTCTTC.

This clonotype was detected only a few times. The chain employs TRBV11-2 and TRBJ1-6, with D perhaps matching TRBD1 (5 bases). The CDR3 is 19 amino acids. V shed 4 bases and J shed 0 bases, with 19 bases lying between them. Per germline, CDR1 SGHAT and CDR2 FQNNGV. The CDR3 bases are TGTGCCAGCAGCTGGGACGGGTACATCGCGAGCTCCTATAATTCACCCCTCCACTTT. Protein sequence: CASSWDGYIASSYNSPLHF.

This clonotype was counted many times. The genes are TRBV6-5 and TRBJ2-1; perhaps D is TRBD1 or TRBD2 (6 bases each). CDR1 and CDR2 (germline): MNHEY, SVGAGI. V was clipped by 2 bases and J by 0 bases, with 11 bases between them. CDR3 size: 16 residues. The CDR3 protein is CASSYGGGLSYNEQFF. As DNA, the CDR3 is TGTGCCAGCAGTTACGGTGGGGGGCTCTCCTACAATGAGCAGTTCTTC.

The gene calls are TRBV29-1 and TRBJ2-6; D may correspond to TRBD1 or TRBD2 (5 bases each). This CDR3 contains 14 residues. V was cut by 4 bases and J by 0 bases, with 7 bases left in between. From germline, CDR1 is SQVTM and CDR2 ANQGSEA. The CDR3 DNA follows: TGCAGCGTTGCAGGGAGCTCTGGGGCCAACGTCCTGACTTTC. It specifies CSVAGSSGANVLTF.

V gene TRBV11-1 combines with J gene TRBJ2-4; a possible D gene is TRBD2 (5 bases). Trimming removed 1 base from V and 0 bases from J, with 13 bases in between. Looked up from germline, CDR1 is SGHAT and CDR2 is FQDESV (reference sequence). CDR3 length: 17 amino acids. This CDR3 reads CASSLGSPGIAKNIQYF. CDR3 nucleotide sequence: TGTGCCAGCAGCTTAGGTTCGCCGGGAATAGCCAAAAACATTCAGTACTTC.

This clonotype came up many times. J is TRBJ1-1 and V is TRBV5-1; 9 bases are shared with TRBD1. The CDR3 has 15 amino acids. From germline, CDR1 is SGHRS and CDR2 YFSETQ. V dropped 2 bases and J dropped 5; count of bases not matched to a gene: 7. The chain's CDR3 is CASSFTGDRATEAFF. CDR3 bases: TGCGCCAGCAGCTTCACAGGGGACAGGGCTACTGAAGCTTTCTTT.

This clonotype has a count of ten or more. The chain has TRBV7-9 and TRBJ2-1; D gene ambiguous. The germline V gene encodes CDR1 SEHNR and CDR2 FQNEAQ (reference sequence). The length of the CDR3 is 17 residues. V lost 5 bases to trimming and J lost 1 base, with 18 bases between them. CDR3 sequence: CASSPPRNSSSYNEQFF. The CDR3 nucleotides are TGTGCCAGCAGCCCCCCCCGGAACAGTTCTTCCTACAATGAGCAGTTCTTC.

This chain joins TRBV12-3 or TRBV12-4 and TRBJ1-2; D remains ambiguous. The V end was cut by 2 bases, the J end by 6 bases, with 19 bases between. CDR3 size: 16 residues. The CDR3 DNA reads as TGTGCCAGCAGTTTAAAGACACGAGGGTATTTAGATGGCTACACCTTC. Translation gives CASSLKTRGYLDGYTF.

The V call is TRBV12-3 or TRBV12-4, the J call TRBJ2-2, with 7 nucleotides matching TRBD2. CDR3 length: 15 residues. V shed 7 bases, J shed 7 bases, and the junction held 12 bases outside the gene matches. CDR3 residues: CASIPLGGHGGELFF. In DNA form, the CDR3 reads TGTGCCAGCATCCCCTTGGGAGGGCACGGCGGGGAGCTGTTTTTT.

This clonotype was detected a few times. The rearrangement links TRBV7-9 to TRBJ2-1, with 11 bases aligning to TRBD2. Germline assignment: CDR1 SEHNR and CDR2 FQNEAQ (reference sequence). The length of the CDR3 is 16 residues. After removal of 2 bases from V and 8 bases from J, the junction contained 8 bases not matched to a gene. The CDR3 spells CASSLYSGRASDEQFF. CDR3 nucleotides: TGTGCCAGCAGCTTATATAGCGGGAGGGCCTCGGATGAGCAGTTCTTC.

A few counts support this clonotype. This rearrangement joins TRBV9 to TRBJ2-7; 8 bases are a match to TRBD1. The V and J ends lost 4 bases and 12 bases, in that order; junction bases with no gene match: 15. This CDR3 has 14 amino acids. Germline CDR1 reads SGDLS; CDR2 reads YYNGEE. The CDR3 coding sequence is TGTGCCAGCAGCAGAGGGGACAGGAGCTTTTTTCCGTACTTC. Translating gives CASSRGDRSFFPYF.

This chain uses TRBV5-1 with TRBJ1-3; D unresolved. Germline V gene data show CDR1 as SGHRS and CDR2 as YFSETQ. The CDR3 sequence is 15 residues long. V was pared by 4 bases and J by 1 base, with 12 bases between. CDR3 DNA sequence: TGCGCCAGCAGCATCAACGGGCTATCTGGAAACACCATATATTTT. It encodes CASSINGLSGNTIYF.

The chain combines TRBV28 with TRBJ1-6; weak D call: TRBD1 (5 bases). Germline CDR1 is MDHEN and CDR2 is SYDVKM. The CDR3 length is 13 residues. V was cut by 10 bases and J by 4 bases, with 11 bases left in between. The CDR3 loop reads CATEPGYNSPLHF. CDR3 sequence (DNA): TGTGCCACCGAACCAGGGTATAATTCACCCCTCCACTTT.

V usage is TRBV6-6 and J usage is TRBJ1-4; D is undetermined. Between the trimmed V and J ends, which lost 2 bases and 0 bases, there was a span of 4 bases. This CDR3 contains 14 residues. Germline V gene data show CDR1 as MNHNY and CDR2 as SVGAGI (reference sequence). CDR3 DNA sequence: TGTGCCAGCAGTTACGAGGCAACTAATGAAAAACTGTTTTTT. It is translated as CASSYEATNEKLFF.

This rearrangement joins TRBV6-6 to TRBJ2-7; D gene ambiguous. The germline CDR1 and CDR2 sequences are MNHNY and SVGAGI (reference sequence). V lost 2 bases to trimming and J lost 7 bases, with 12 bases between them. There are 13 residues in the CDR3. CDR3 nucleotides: TGTGCCAGCAGTTACGACGGACGGAAGGAGCAGTACTTC. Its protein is CASSYDGRKEQYF.

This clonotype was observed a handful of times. DNA for the CDR3: TGTGCCAGCAGCCTGACAGGGGGAGGGACCCAGTACTTC. Translating gives CASSLTGGGTQYF. The chain uses TRBV12-3 or TRBV12-4 and TRBJ2-5; TRBD1 agrees at 9 bases. The J segment lost 7 bases and the V segment lost 6 bases, leaving 6 bases of the junction unmatched. This CDR3 has 13 residues.